The table lists the clone carrying this T cell receptor beta chain with a few counts. Its cognate antigen is unknown. The V gene's germline CDR1 is MNHGY and CDR2 SAAAGT. V lost 6 bases and J lost 0; bases outside the gene matches: 6. This CDR3 has 15 amino acids. This specimen comes from a study of T cell repertoires in cytomegalovirus infection. Overall study context: CMV infection plus the matching HLA type was flagged by public TCR beta signatures.

TCRdb analysed the reads with MiXCR anew, one entry per CDR3 protein. The profile covers about 340,000 distinct CDR3 sequences, with roughly 29% appearing a single time and 20% taken by the ten largest. The chain carries TRBV6-8 and TRBJ1-1; 8 bases agree with TRBD1. The sequenced sample was cultured PBMCs, obtained from culture after CMV antigen stimulation. The TCR originated in a human donor in good health (CMV status not recorded). Some clones in this sample may be carry-over from other donors' samples. CDR3 bases: TGTGCCAGCAGGAGAGCAGGGGGCTTGAACACTGAAGCTTTCTTT. Translated: CASRRAGGLNTEAFF.